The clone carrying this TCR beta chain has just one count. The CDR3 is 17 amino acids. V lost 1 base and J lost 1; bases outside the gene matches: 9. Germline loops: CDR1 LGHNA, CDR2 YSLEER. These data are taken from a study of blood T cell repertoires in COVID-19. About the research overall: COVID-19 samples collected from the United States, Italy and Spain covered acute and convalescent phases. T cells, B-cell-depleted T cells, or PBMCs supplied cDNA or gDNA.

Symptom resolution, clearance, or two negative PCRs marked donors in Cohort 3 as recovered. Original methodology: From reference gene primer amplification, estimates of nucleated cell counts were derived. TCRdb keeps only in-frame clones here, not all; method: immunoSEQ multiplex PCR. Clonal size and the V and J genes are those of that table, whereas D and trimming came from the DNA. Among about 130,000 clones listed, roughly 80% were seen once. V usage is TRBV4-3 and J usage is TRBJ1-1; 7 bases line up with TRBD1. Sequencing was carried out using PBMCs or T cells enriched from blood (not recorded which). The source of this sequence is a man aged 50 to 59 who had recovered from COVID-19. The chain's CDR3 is CASSQGTTGAGNTEAFF. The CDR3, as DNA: TGCGCCAGCAGCCAAGGTACCACAGGGGCGGGGAACACTGAAGCTTTCTTT.